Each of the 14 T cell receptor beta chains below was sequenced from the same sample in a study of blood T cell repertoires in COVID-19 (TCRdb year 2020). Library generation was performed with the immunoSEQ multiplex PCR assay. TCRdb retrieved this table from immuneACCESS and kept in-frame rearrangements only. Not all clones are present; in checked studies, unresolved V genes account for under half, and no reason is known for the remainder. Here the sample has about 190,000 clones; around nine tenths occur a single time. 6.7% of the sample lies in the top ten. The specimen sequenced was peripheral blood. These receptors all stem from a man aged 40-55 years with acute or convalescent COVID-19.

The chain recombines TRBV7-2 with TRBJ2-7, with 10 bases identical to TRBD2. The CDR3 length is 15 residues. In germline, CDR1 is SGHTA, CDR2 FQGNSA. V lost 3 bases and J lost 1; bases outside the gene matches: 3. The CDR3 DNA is TGTGCCAGCAGCTTGGCTAGCGGGGGATCCTACGAGCAGTACTTC. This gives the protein CASSLASGGSYEQYF.

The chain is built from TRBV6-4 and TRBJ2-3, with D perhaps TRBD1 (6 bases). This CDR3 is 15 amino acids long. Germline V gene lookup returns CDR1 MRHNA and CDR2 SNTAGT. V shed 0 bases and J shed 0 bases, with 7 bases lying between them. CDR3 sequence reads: CASSDSGGSTDTQYF. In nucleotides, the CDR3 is TGTGCCAGCAGTGACTCAGGGGGTAGCACAGATACGCAGTATTTT.

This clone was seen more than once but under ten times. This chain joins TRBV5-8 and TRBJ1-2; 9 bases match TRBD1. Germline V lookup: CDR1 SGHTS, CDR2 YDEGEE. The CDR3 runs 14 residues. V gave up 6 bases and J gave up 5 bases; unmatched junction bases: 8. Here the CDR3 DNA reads TGTGCCAGCAACCTACAGGGGGCTGGTTATGGCTACACCTTC. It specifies CASNLQGAGYGYTF.

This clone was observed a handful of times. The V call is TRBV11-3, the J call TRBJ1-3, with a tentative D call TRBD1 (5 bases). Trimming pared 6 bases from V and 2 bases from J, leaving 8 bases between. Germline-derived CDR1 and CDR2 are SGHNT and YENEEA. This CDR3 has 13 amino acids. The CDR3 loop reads CASSTGPGNTIYF. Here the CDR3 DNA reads TGTGCCAGCAGTACAGGTCCTGGAAACACCATATATTTT. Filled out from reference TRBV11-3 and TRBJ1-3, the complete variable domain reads EAGVVQSPRYKIIEKKQPVAFWCNPISGHNTLYWYLQNLGQGPELLIRYENEEAVDDSQLPKDRFSAERLKGVDSTLKIQPAELGDSAVYLCASSTGPGNTIYFGEGSWLTVV.

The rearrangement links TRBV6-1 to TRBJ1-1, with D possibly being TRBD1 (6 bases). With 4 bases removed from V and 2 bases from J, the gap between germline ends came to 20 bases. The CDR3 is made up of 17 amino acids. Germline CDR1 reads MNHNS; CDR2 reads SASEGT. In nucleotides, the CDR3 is TGTGCCAGCAGTGGGGGGCTCAATCTGTTAATAAACACTGAAGCTTTCTTT. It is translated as CASSGGLNLLINTEAFF.

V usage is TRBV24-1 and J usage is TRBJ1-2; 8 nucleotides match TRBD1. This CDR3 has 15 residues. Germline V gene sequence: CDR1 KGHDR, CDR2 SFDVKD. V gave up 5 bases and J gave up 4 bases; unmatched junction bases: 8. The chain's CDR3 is CATSGPRTGTYGYTF. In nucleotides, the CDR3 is TGTGCCACCAGTGGTCCTAGGACAGGGACCTATGGCTACACCTTC.

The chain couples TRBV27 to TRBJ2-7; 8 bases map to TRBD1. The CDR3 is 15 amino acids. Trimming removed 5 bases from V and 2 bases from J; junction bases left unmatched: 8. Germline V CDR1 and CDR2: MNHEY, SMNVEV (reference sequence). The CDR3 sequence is CASSPRQGRTYEQYF. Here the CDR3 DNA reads TGTGCCAGCAGTCCACGACAGGGGAGGACCTACGAGCAGTACTTC.

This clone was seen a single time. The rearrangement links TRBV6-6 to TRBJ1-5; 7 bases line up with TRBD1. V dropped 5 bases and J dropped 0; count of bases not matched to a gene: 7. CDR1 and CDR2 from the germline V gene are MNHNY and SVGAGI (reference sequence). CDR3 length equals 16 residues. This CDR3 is CASSASGGPSNQPQHF. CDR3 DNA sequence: TGTGCCAGCAGTGCCTCAGGGGGACCTAGCAATCAGCCCCAGCATTTT.

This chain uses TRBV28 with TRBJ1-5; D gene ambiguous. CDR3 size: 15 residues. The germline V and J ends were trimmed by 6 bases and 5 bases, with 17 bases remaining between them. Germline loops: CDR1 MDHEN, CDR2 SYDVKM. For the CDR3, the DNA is TGTGCCAGCAGCCAACCCCGACTAGCCGATCAGCCCCAGCATTTT. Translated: CASSQPRLADQPQHF.

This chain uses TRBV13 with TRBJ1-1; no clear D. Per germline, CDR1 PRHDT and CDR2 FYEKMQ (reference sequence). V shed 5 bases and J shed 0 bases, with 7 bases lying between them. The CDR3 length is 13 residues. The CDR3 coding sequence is TGTGCCAGCAGCGAGCAGGTGAACACTGAAGCTTTCTTT. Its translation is CASSEQVNTEAFF.

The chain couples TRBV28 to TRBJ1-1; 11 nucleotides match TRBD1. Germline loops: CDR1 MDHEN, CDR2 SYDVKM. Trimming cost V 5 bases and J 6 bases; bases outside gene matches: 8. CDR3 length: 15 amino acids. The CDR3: CASSPRTGGSSEAFF. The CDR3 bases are TGTGCCAGCAGTCCACGGACAGGGGGCAGTTCTGAAGCTTTCTTT.

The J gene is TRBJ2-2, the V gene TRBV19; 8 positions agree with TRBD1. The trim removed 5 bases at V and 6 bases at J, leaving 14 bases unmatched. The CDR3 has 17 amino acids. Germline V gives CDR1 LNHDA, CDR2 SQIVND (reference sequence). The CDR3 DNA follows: TGTGCCAGTAGTCGCGCCCTAACAGGGGGAGTCGCCGGGGAGCTGTTTTTT. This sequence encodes CASSRALTGGVAGELFF.

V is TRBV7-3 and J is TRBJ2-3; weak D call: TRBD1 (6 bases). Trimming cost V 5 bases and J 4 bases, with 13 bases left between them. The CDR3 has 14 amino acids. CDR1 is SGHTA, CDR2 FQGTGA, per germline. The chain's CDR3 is CASSPGQLADTQYF. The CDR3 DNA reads TGTGCCAGCAGCCCTGGACAGCTGGCAGATACGCAGTATTTT.

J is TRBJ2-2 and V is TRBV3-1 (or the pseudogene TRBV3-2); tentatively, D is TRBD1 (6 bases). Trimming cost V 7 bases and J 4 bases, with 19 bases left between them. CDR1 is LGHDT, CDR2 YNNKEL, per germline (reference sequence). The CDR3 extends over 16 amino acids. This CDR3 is CASTWDTPGRTGELFF. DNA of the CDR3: TGTGCCAGCACCTGGGACACCCCAGGGCGCACCGGGGAGCTGTTTTTT.